Included here is one TCR beta chain sequence, with context. The germline V and J ends were trimmed by 5 bases and 5 bases, with 13 bases remaining between them. The CDR3 totals 15 residues. Germline loops: CDR1 WSHSY, CDR2 SAAADI. The sample belongs to a study of T cell changes during pregnancy in multiple sclerosis. Here immunoSEQ multiplex PCR was the method, and the copy in TCRdb shows in-frame clones only, minus some. The sample records about 54,000 clones, more than 85% being singletons. The rearrangement joins TRBV10-2 to TRBJ1-6, with D perhaps TRBD1 (5 bases). The source was peripheral blood, collected after pregnancy. This clonotype was obtained from a female donor in good health, enrolled as a control in a pregnancy study. CDR3 DNA: TGCGCCAGCAGTTCCAGGGTATCGGATAATTCACCCCTCCACTTT. It specifies CASSSRVSDNSPLHF.